The 27 T cell receptor beta chains below were found in one sample sequenced in a study of T cell changes during pregnancy in multiple sclerosis. Libraries were prepared by immunoSEQ multiplex PCR; TCRdb keeps only in-frame clonotypes and omits some of them. The sample includes about 42,000 clones, under 90% seen only once; the top ten take 0.64%. Sample: CD4+ T cells from peripheral blood mononuclear cells, taken before pregnancy. The source is a female donor with multiple sclerosis, enrolled in a pregnancy study.

The chain employs TRBV30 and TRBJ2-3; TRBD2 agrees at 9 bases. The CDR3 totals 17 residues. J was trimmed by 3 bases and V by 2 bases; bases with no gene match: 12. The V gene's germline CDR1 is GTSNPN and CDR2 SVGIG (reference sequence). The CDR3 sequence: CAWSTLAGGLGTDTQYF. DNA for the CDR3: TGTGCCTGGAGTACCCTCGCGGGAGGGCTGGGGACAGATACGCAGTATTTT.

The chain carries TRBV5-1 and TRBJ1-2; no clear D gene. The CDR3 is 14 residues long. The V end lost 0 bases, the J end lost 4 bases, and 10 bases lay between the germline ends. The germline V gene encodes CDR1 SGHRS and CDR2 YFSETQ. In DNA, the CDR3 is TGCGCCAGCAGCTTGGACGAGGGAACCTATGGCTACACCTTC. Its protein is CASSLDEGTYGYTF.

V usage is TRBV5-4 and J usage is TRBJ1-2, with 9 nucleotides matching TRBD1. V was clipped by 6 bases and J by 3 bases; unmatched bases: 15. The CDR3 runs to 17 residues. Germline CDR1 and CDR2: SGHNT and YYREEE (reference sequence). DNA for the CDR3: TGTGCCAGCATCCTCATGACCGGGACAGGGAGGTACTATGGCTACACCTTC. Protein product: CASILMTGTGRYYGYTF.

The chain employs TRBV9 and TRBJ2-7, with D perhaps matching TRBD1 (5 bases). V lost 0 bases and J 3 bases, leaving 13 bases between the germline ends. The CDR3 contains 15 residues. Germline assignment: CDR1 SGDLS and CDR2 YYNGEE. CDR3 nucleotides: TGTGCCAGCAGCGTAGGGATGACAGACAACTACGAGCAGTACTTC. This codes for CASSVGMTDNYEQYF.

The CDR3 DNA is TGTGCCAGCAGCTTTATAGGAGATGGCTACACCTTC. Its protein is CASSFIGDGYTF. V gene TRBV7-9 combines with J gene TRBJ1-2; D remains ambiguous. From germline, CDR1 is SEHNR and CDR2 FQNEAQ (reference sequence). The CDR3 consists of 12 residues. With 3 bases removed from V and 6 bases from J, the gap between germline ends came to 8 bases.

This clone is a singleton in its sample. The chain joins TRBV7-2 to TRBJ1-5; 8 bases agree with TRBD1. Germline CDR1 reads SGHTA; CDR2 reads FQGNSA. The CDR3 spans 19 residues. J gave up 0 bases and V 5 bases, and 15 bases lay outside the gene matches. CDR3 DNA: TGTGCCAGCAGCCTTCTCCCCGGGACAGGAGTAACTAGCAATCAGCCCCAGCATTTT. As protein: CASSLLPGTGVTSNQPQHF.

The table lists this clone with a few counts. The gene calls are TRBV7-2 and TRBJ1-2; D remains unclear. CDR3 length equals 12 residues. Looked up from germline, CDR1 is SGHTA and CDR2 is FQGNSA. Trimming removed 4 bases at V and 5 bases at J, with 8 bases between. CDR3 nucleotides: TGTGCCAGCAGCTACGGCGGGTATGGCTACACCTTC. Its translation: CASSYGGYGYTF.

The chain carries TRBV7-9 and TRBJ1-4; TRBD1 is a possible D gene (6 bases). The ends were cut back, 5 bases at V and 6 bases at J, with 13 bases in the middle. The CDR3 totals 14 residues. CDR1 is SEHNR, CDR2 FQNEAQ, per germline (reference sequence). The CDR3 DNA follows: TGTGCCAGCAGCCTGGCACAGGGTCATGAAAAACTGTTTTTT. Its protein product is CASSLAQGHEKLFF.

CDR3 protein: CASSPIQGNTEAFF. CDR3 coding DNA: TGTGCCAGTAGTCCAATACAGGGGAACACTGAAGCTTTCTTT. This chain uses TRBV19 with TRBJ1-1; tentatively, D is TRBD1 (6 bases). Trimming left V 5 bases short and J 1 base short, with 11 bases between. Per germline, CDR1 LNHDA and CDR2 SQIVND (reference sequence). The CDR3 consists of 14 residues.

This clone was recorded only once. The chain combines TRBV5-8 with TRBJ2-5, with a possible D match to TRBD1 (5 bases). This CDR3 has 12 amino acids. Between the trimmed V and J ends, which lost 2 bases and 5 bases, there was a span of 7 bases. CDR1 is SGHTS, CDR2 YDEGEE, per germline. The CDR3 loop is CASSFYRETQYF. As DNA, the CDR3 is TGTGCCAGCAGCTTTTACAGGGAGACCCAGTACTTC.

The chain couples TRBV27 to TRBJ2-1; TRBD2 agrees at 8 bases. The V and J ends lost 5 bases and 8 bases, in that order; junction bases with no gene match: 14. The CDR3 loop spans 16 amino acids. Germline V gene data show CDR1 as MNHEY and CDR2 as SMNVEV (reference sequence). CDR3 coding DNA: TGTGCCAGCAGTCCTGAGGGGCTAGCGGGTCCGCATGAGCAGTTCTTC. Residues: CASSPEGLAGPHEQFF.

This clone was counted a single time. J is TRBJ2-3 and V is TRBV5-4, with a possible D match to TRBD1 (6 bases). The germline V gene encodes CDR1 SGHNT and CDR2 YYREEE (reference sequence). V lost 9 bases and J 2 bases, leaving 22 bases between the germline ends. The CDR3 consists of 16 residues. The CDR3 nucleotides are TGTGCCACCGACCGTGGGGGCTCGGGTCTCACAGATACGCAGTATTTT. This sequence encodes CATDRGGSGLTDTQYF.

The J gene is TRBJ1-2, the V gene TRBV11-2; 11 nucleotides match TRBD1. Germline CDR1 reads SGHAT; CDR2 reads FQNNGV. J lost 8 bases, V lost 1 base, and 6 bases had no gene match. The CDR3 is 15 residues long. Written as DNA, the CDR3 is TGTGCCAGCAGCTTAGCTCGGACAGGGGGCGGCGGCTACACCTTC. It encodes CASSLARTGGGGYTF.

The table lists this clone with a count of one. The genes are TRBV7-6 and TRBJ2-7, with TRBD1 matching over 10 bases. Germline CDR1 reads SGHVS; CDR2 reads FNYEAQ. The CDR3 spans 14 residues. The V and J ends lost 5 bases and 6 bases, in that order; junction bases with no gene match: 7. CDR3 bases: TGTGCCAGCAGCCCATTTGACAGGGGGCGCGAGCAGTACTTC. Translation: CASSPFDRGREQYF.

This clone was seen just once. The V call is TRBV30, the J call TRBJ1-4; D unclear. This CDR3 is 14 amino acids long. Germline loops: CDR1 GTSNPN, CDR2 SVGIG (reference sequence). V shed 4 bases and J shed 8 bases, with 17 bases lying between them. The CDR3 DNA reads TGTGCCTGGACGACCGGGGTAACGAGGGAAAAACTGTTTTTT. This encodes CAWTTGVTREKLFF.

Here the CDR3 DNA reads TGTGCCAGCAGCTCCCGGGTTTTCAATCAGCCCCAGCATTTT. Protein sequence: CASSSRVFNQPQHF. The V gene is TRBV2, the J gene TRBJ1-5; D is unclear. The V and J ends lost 6 bases and 3 bases respectively, with 12 bases between them. This CDR3 spans 14 amino acids. Germline CDR1 reads SNHLY; CDR2 reads FYNNEI.

The chain links TRBV5-1 to TRBJ2-5, with D possibly TRBD1 on 6 matching bases. The CDR3 is 15 amino acids. V dropped 7 bases and J dropped 3 bases, with 19 bases sitting between them. In germline, CDR1 is SGHRS, CDR2 YFSETQ. CDR3 in amino acids: CASRPLGTTKETQYF. In DNA form, the CDR3 reads TGCGCCAGCCGCCCCTTAGGGACAACTAAAGAGACCCAGTACTTC. Filled out from reference TRBV5-1 and TRBJ2-5, the complete variable domain reads KAGVTQTPRYLIKTRGQQVTLSCSPISGHRSVSWYQQTPGQGLQFLFEYFSETQRNKGNFPGRFSGRQFSNSRSEMNVSTLELGDSALYLCASRPLGTTKETQYFGPGTRLLVL.

V and J are TRBV15 and TRBJ2-7; unclear D gene. In germline, CDR1 is LNHNV, CDR2 YYDKDF (reference sequence). The CDR3 is 16 residues long. With 0 bases removed from V and 2 bases from J, the gap between germline ends came to 14 bases. CDR3 DNA sequence: TGTGCCACCAGCAGAGATCGGAGATCTTGGGCCTACGAGCAGTACTTC. It yields the protein CATSRDRRSWAYEQYF. The full variable domain, its missing parts supplied by reference TRBV15 and TRBJ2-7, is DAMVIQNPRYQVTQFGKPVTLSCSQTLNHNVMYWYQQKSSQAPKLLFHYYDKDFNNEADTPDNFQSRRPNTSFCFLDIRSPGLGDTAMYLCATSRDRRSWAYEQYFGPGTRLTVT.

The rearrangement uses TRBV5-1 and TRBJ1-6; TRBD1 is a possible D gene (6 bases). Germline V CDR1 and CDR2: SGHRS, YFSETQ. The CDR3 runs to 16 residues. Trimming took off 4 bases at V and 2 bases at J, with 13 bases between the two ends. This chain's CDR3 is CASSPEGGPYNSPLHF. CDR3 nucleotide sequence: TGCGCCAGCAGCCCGGAGGGGGGGCCCTATAATTCACCCCTCCACTTT. The variable domain in full, completed from reference TRBV5-1 and TRBJ1-6, reads KAGVTQTPRYLIKTRGQQVTLSCSPISGHRSVSWYQQTPGQGLQFLFEYFSETQRNKGNFPGRFSGRQFSNSRSEMNVSTLELGDSALYLCASSPEGGPYNSPLHFGNGTRLTVT.

The V and J genes are TRBV7-9 and TRBJ1-4; D unclear. V was pared by 4 bases and J by 4 bases, with 16 bases between. Germline V gives CDR1 SEHNR, CDR2 FQNEAQ (reference sequence). The length of the CDR3 is 16 residues. The CDR3 DNA reads as TGTGCCAGCAGCTCCCCTCGTTCAGCGAGTAATGAAAAACTGTTTTTT. Translation: CASSSPRSASNEKLFF.

This clone occurred once. The V call is TRBV19, the J call TRBJ2-3, with 8 bases identical to TRBD2. Per germline, CDR1 LNHDA and CDR2 SQIVND (reference sequence). V shed 7 bases, J shed 5 bases, and the junction held 11 bases outside the gene matches. CDR3 length equals 15 residues. The CDR3 DNA follows: TGTGCCAGTACCCCCCTGGGCGGGGGGAAAGATACGCAGTATTTT. Its protein is CASTPLGGGKDTQYF.

This chain joins TRBV29-1 and TRBJ1-1; no clear D gene. This CDR3 is 12 amino acids long. Germline V gives CDR1 SQVTM, CDR2 ANQGSEA. Trimming took 7 bases from V and 5 from J, leaving 14 bases between them. Written as DNA, the CDR3 is TGCAGCGCGGGAAGACATGGAACTGAAGCTTTCTTT. Protein: CSAGRHGTEAFF.

The genes are TRBV7-8 and TRBJ1-4; 8 nucleotides line up with TRBD1. In germline, CDR1 is SGHVS, CDR2 FQNEAQ. The CDR3 consists of 17 residues. Trimming removed 1 base from V and 2 bases from J; junction bases left unmatched: 6. CDR3: CASSLGRTGRTNEKLFF. CDR3 DNA: TGTGCCAGCAGCTTAGGGCGGACAGGGAGGACTAATGAAAAACTGTTTTTT.

The chain is built from TRBV5-1 and TRBJ2-1, with D perhaps matching TRBD2 (5 bases). Per germline, CDR1 SGHRS and CDR2 YFSETQ. V was pared by 0 bases and J by 0 bases, with 10 bases between. CDR3 length equals 16 residues. The CDR3 sequence: CASSLGSGSSYNEQFF. The DNA of the CDR3 is TGCGCCAGCAGCTTGGGGTCGGGGAGCTCCTACAATGAGCAGTTCTTC.

V usage is TRBV7-3 and J usage is TRBJ2-3; 7 bases map to TRBD1. V shed 4 bases and J 1 base; nucleotides not matched to a gene: 5. CDR3 length equals 15 residues. Germline V gene sequence: CDR1 SGHTA, CDR2 FQGTGA. The CDR3 here is CASSSRDSGTDTQYF. CDR3 bases: TGTGCCAGCAGCTCCCGGGACAGCGGCACAGATACGCAGTATTTT.

CDR3 nucleotides: TGCAGTGCTGATAGGGGCTACGAGCAGTACTTC. Amino acid sequence: CSADRGYEQYF. The V call is TRBV20-1, the J call TRBJ2-7, with TRBD1 as a possible D gene (5 bases). The length of the CDR3 is 11 residues. Trimming removed 5 bases from V and 3 bases from J, with 8 bases in between. Per the germline V gene, CDR1 is DFQATT and CDR2 is SNEGSKA (reference sequence).

This chain joins TRBV2 and TRBJ1-2, with D perhaps matching TRBD1 (5 bases). V was clipped by 3 bases and J by 2 bases, with 7 bases between them. Per germline, CDR1 SNHLY and CDR2 FYNNEI. The CDR3 length is 13 residues. This chain's CDR3 is CASSEGGNYGYTF. Here the CDR3 DNA reads TGTGCCAGCAGTGAGGGGGGAAACTATGGCTACACCTTC.